This T cell receptor beta chain was sequenced in a study of CXCR4 blockade with PD-1 therapy in pancreatic cancer (dated by TCRdb to between 2018 and 2021). Looking at the study overall: The study analyzed resected pancreatic ductal adenocarcinoma using multiplex immunohistochemistry and TCRbeta immunosequencing, along with ex vivo slice culture to test PD-1 and CXCR4 blockade. To look at intratumoral heterogeneity, the researchers TCR-sequenced two geographically distinct regions from each of 6 tumors.

The archived tumor blocks were obtained from patients to whom no neoadjuvant therapy had been administered before resection. For the preserved-tissue arm, the study drew on 30 surgical resection samples taken from approximately 24 pancreatic ductal adenocarcinoma patients who had not been treated previously. DNA for the resection arm was extracted from ten 5-micron curls of FFPE tumor cut next to the multiplex immunohistochemistry slide. Worth noting for this clone: What antigen it recognizes has not been identified. No base qualities exist here, and no much larger clone lies one base off it.

The paper as a whole reports these results and caveats: Because only TCRbeta chains were sequenced, true antigen-specificity overlap among the convergent dominant clones remained unconfirmed, awaiting paired alpha-beta single-cell sequencing. The frequency of each amino acid clone correlated strongly with the number of distinct nucleotide rearrangements encoding that clone, suggesting convergent selection driven by common tumor antigens. Clonal expansion was observed in tumors, with a mean productive clonality of about 0.14 compared with about 0.05 in healthy blood, but no correlation between clonality and survival was found.

The immunoSEQ Assay at Adaptive Biotechnologies was used to immunosequence TCRbeta CDR3 regions from the extracted DNA. The source study handled its data this way. To quantify the absolute abundance of each unique TCRbeta CDR3, sequences were collapsed and filtered. Clonality was calculated as 1 minus Pielou's evenness, using only productive in-frame rearrangements. Regional overlap was evaluated by tracking the top 100 nucleotide rearrangements across paired samples, and paired versus unrelated samples were compared using the Morisita index. Convergence of nucleotide rearrangements onto identical amino acid sequences was assessed with the immunoSEQ Rearrangement Details tool. TCRdb carries this immuneACCESS record with in-frame sequences only. Its versions omit some clonotypes, under half of them owing to an unresolved V gene in the studies checked, with the rest unexplained. V and J calls and clone size come straight from that table; D and trimming were deduced from the DNA. The table for this sample lists about 8,900 clones; roughly three fifths of them were counted only once. Roughly 7% of the sample is taken by the ten largest.

What was sequenced was tumor tissue. This sequence was found in a human donor with pancreatic ductal adenocarcinoma.

The base sequence is TGTGCCACCAGCATGGGGGACAGACTCTCTGGAAACACCATATATTTT. Its coded protein is CATSMGDRLSGNTIYF. The V gene is TRBV15 and the J gene is TRBJ1-3; TRBD1 matches 7 bases in the middle. Trimming takes 4 bases off V and 0 bases off J; junction bases not matched to a gene: 6. The germline V gene (reference sequence) specifies LNHNV as CDR1 and YYDKDF as CDR2. The CDR3 runs 16 residues from the cysteine to the phenylalanine. The only DNA kept is the CDR3, 48 bases in frame from the first base.